These 23 T cell receptor beta chains were all obtained from the same sample, sequenced in a study of T cells after posttransplantation cyclophosphamide. Profiling relied on immunoSEQ multiplex PCR, and the TCRdb table lists in-frame clones only, not all of them. The sample includes tens of thousands of clones, 92% of them seen just once. What was sequenced was PBMCs. These receptors came from a woman aged 45-65 years in good health and a related stem cell transplant donor.

This chain connects TRBV11-2 to TRBJ1-1; 7 positions match TRBD1. The CDR3 is made up of 17 amino acids. The V and J ends lost 3 bases and 0 bases, in that order; junction bases with no gene match: 10. CDR1 and CDR2 (germline): SGHAT, FQNNGV. The CDR3 nucleotides read TGTGCCAGCAGCTTTCCGGGACAGATAACCATGAACACTGAAGCTTTCTTT. Its translation: CASSFPGQITMNTEAFF.

This clone was observed a single time. The gene calls are TRBV2 and TRBJ1-6; 7 bases match TRBD1. Germline values: CDR1 SNHLY, CDR2 FYNNEI. This CDR3 has 14 amino acids. V shed 8 bases, J shed 8 bases, and the junction held 9 bases outside the gene matches. In DNA form, the CDR3 reads TGTGCCAGCTCTATCGGCAGGGGGGATTCACCCCTCCACTTT. Protein product: CASSIGRGDSPLHF.

The V and J genes are TRBV5-3 and TRBJ2-1, with D perhaps TRBD1 (5 bases). TRBV5-3 carries the ORF label, with uncertain function. V was trimmed by 5 bases and J by 7 bases, leaving 13 bases between them. The CDR3 loop spans 13 amino acids. CDR3 in DNA: TGTGCCAGAAGTACAGGAGTCCCGAATGAGCAGTTCTTC. It is translated as CARSTGVPNEQFF.

This rearrangement joins TRBV6-5 to TRBJ2-7; D not certain. Trimming stripped 5 bases from V and 4 bases from J, with 15 bases between. The CDR3 runs 14 residues. Germline V gene sequence: CDR1 MNHEY, CDR2 SVGAGI. The CDR3 DNA is TGTGCCAGCAGTCCCCCCGACCAGGCGTACGAGCAGTACTTC. Residues: CASSPPDQAYEQYF.

This chain uses TRBV28 with TRBJ1-1; a possible D gene is TRBD1 (5 bases). V lost 4 bases and J 1 base, leaving 7 bases between the germline ends. The germline V gene has CDR1 MDHEN and CDR2 SYDVKM. This CDR3 is 13 amino acids long. CDR3 sequence (DNA): TGTGCCAGCAGTTCCACAGGGAACACTGAAGCTTTCTTT. Translated, it gives CASSSTGNTEAFF.

This clone was found once. The chain links TRBV9 to TRBJ1-5; 8 bases agree with TRBD1. Germline CDR1 and CDR2: SGDLS and YYNGEE. The CDR3 spans 16 residues. V lost 0 bases to trimming and J lost 6 bases; unmatched junction nucleotides: 8. The CDR3: CASSVVGQGVVQPQHF. The CDR3, as DNA: TGTGCCAGCAGCGTAGTAGGACAGGGCGTTGTTCAGCCCCAGCATTTT.

The chain links TRBV13 to TRBJ2-5; TRBD1 matches 11 bases. Germline V gives CDR1 PRHDT, CDR2 FYEKMQ (reference sequence). V gave up 5 bases and J gave up 4 bases; unmatched junction bases: 6. The CDR3 runs 15 residues. CDR3 sequence reads: CASSTGQGEVETQYF. CDR3 nucleotide sequence: TGTGCCAGCAGCACGGGACAGGGGGAAGTAGAGACCCAGTACTTC.

The chain links TRBV18 to TRBJ2-3; the match to TRBD2 covers 12 bases. Germline trimming cut 3 bases from V and 4 bases from J; bases unmatched to any gene: 2. Looked up from germline, CDR1 is KGHSH and CDR2 is LQKENI. The CDR3 loop spans 15 amino acids. CDR3 coding DNA: TGTGCCAGCTCACCCCTAGCGGGGGGGGCAGATACGCAGTATTTT. Its protein product is CASSPLAGGADTQYF.

The rearrangement links TRBV5-6 to TRBJ1-1; tentatively, D is TRBD1 (6 bases). Trimming took 0 bases from V and 4 from J, leaving 13 bases between them. Per germline, CDR1 SGHDT and CDR2 YYEEEE. This CDR3 contains 15 residues. CDR3 residues: CASSLASRGRTEAFF. In DNA, the CDR3 is TGTGCCAGCAGCTTGGCTTCCAGGGGCCGCACTGAAGCTTTCTTT.

This clone was seen a single time. The chain combines TRBV6-5 with TRBJ2-7; 7 bases map to TRBD1. V lost 5 bases and J lost 3; bases outside the gene matches: 10. Germline CDR1 and CDR2: MNHEY and SVGAGI. This CDR3 has 15 amino acids. CDR3 protein: CASSAQGSPIYEQYF. As DNA, the CDR3 is TGTGCCAGCAGTGCACAGGGGAGCCCCATCTACGAGCAGTACTTC.

The gene calls are TRBV6-1 and TRBJ1-1; TRBD1 matches 7 bases. The CDR3 covers 15 residues. The germline CDR1 and CDR2 sequences are MNHNS and SASEGT. V lost 5 bases and J lost 4; bases outside the gene matches: 10. The CDR3 nucleotides read TGTGCCAGCAGTCCTCCTACAGGGGCGAGCACTGAAGCTTTCTTT. Amino acids: CASSPPTGASTEAFF.

V gene TRBV2 combines with J gene TRBJ2-3; D is possibly TRBD2 (6 bases). Germline V lookup: CDR1 SNHLY, CDR2 FYNNEI. V was shortened by 2 bases and J by 1 base, with 10 bases between the two germline ends. The length of the CDR3 is 15 residues. CDR3 nucleotide sequence: TGTGCCAGCAGTGAAACGGGAGTGGGCACAGATACGCAGTATTTT. As protein: CASSETGVGTDTQYF.

This chain uses TRBV5-1 with TRBJ2-7, with no clear D. V was pared by 0 bases and J by 2 bases, with 9 bases between. This CDR3 is built from 14 residues. Germline V gene sequence: CDR1 SGHRS, CDR2 YFSETQ. The CDR3 sequence: CASSLGVEPYEQYF. CDR3 nucleotide sequence: TGCGCCAGCAGCTTGGGCGTTGAGCCCTACGAGCAGTACTTC.

This clone was observed once. The chain recombines TRBV7-3 with TRBJ2-2; D may be TRBD1 (6 bases). The CDR3 covers 14 residues. V was clipped by 5 bases and J by 1 base, with 8 bases between them. The germline V gene has CDR1 SGHTA and CDR2 FQGTGA. The CDR3 coding sequence is TGTGCCAGCAGCCCGGGACAGAACACCGGGGAGCTGTTTTTT. Protein product: CASSPGQNTGELFF.

The rearrangement joins TRBV25-1 to TRBJ1-6, with 8 nucleotides matching TRBD1. V gave up 8 bases and J gave up 7 bases; unmatched junction bases: 7. The CDR3 has 14 amino acids. Germline V gene lookup returns CDR1 MGHDK and CDR2 SYGVNS. The CDR3 nucleotides read TGTGCCAGCGACCCGACAGGGGAAAATTCACCCCTCCACTTT. Protein: CASDPTGENSPLHF.

This chain connects TRBV9 to TRBJ2-1; 15 nucleotides line up with TRBD2. Germline trimming cut 3 bases from V and 7 bases from J; bases unmatched to any gene: 5. In germline, CDR1 is SGDLS, CDR2 YYNGEE. The CDR3 extends over 16 amino acids. This CDR3 reads CASSEGLAGGSNEQFF. Here the CDR3 DNA reads TGTGCCAGCAGCGAGGGACTAGCGGGAGGATCGAATGAGCAGTTCTTC.

J is TRBJ2-1 and V is TRBV9; 10 positions agree with TRBD1. The trim removed 0 bases at V and 0 bases at J, leaving 9 bases unmatched. The germline V gene encodes CDR1 SGDLS and CDR2 YYNGEE. The CDR3 spans 19 residues. CDR3 sequence: CASSVEGQGIVSSYNEQFF. As DNA, the CDR3 is TGTGCCAGCAGCGTAGAGGGACAGGGGATCGTAAGCTCCTACAATGAGCAGTTCTTC.

The rearrangement links TRBV5-6 to TRBJ1-4; D may be TRBD1 (5 bases). Germline assignment: CDR1 SGHDT and CDR2 YYEEEE. The length of the CDR3 is 15 residues. V lost 2 bases and J 8 bases, leaving 16 bases between the germline ends. CDR3 sequence (DNA): TGTGCCAGCAGCTTCAGGGAGGGTAATGGCGAAAAACTGTTTTTT. This translates into CASSFREGNGEKLFF.

This chain uses TRBV11-3 with TRBJ2-7; D is perhaps TRBD1 (5 bases). Looked up from germline, CDR1 is SGHNT and CDR2 is YENEEA. The V end lost 8 bases, the J end lost 5 bases, and 19 bases lay between the germline ends. CDR3 length equals 14 residues. The CDR3 DNA follows: TGTGCCAGCTCGTTGGGTCAGGGTTCCGACGAGCAGTACTTC. Translation: CASSLGQGSDEQYF. Looking up the rest from reference TRBV11-3 and TRBJ2-7 gives the full variable domain: EAGVVQSPRYKIIEKKQPVAFWCNPISGHNTLYWYLQNLGQGPELLIRYENEEAVDDSQLPKDRFSAERLKGVDSTLKIQPAELGDSAVYLCASSLGQGSDEQYFGPGTRLTVT.

V usage is TRBV7-2 and J usage is TRBJ1-5, with D perhaps matching TRBD1 (5 bases). The V gene's germline CDR1 is SGHTA and CDR2 FQGNSA. Trimming shortened V by 0 bases and J by 6 bases, and 9 bases separated the two germline ends. The CDR3 length is 14 residues. The DNA for the CDR3 is TGTGCCAGCAGCTTAGCGGGGGGTCTTCAGCCCCAGCATTTT. This sequence encodes CASSLAGGLQPQHF.

The V gene is TRBV11-2, the J gene TRBJ1-1, with 7 bases fitting TRBD1. This CDR3 region has 15 residues. Germline-derived CDR1 and CDR2 are SGHAT and FQNNGV. V lost 4 bases and J lost 3; bases outside the gene matches: 8. In DNA form, the CDR3 reads TGTGCCAGCAGCTCCGGACAGGTTAGGGACACTGAAGCTTTCTTT. Protein product: CASSSGQVRDTEAFF.

V gene TRBV14 combines with J gene TRBJ2-3; D remains unclear. Germline CDR1 reads SGHDN; CDR2 reads FVKESK. CDR3 length: 13 amino acids. V lost 4 bases, J lost 1 base, and 6 bases lay in between. The CDR3 here is CASSPWRTDTQYF. The CDR3 bases are TGTGCCAGCAGCCCTTGGCGCACAGATACGCAGTATTTT.

This clone was recorded a few times. The CDR3 sequence is CASSQELGRTEAFF. The CDR3 DNA reads as TGTGCCAGCAGCCAAGAGTTGGGGAGGACTGAAGCTTTCTTT. The chain links TRBV14 to TRBJ1-1, with D uncertain. Per the germline V gene, CDR1 is SGHDN and CDR2 is FVKESK. With 0 bases removed from V and 5 bases from J, the gap between germline ends came to 10 bases. The CDR3 loop spans 14 amino acids. Using reference TRBV14 and TRBJ1-1 for the parts outside the CDR3, the full variable domain is EAGVTQFPSHSVIEKGQTVTLRCDPISGHDNLYWYRRVMGKEIKFLLHFVKESKQDESGMPNNRFLAERTGGTYSTLKVQPAELEDSGVYFCASSQELGRTEAFFGQGTRLTVV.